These 21 T cell receptor beta chains were sequenced from one sample in a study of T cells in localized non-small cell lung cancer. Some clones are missing from TCRdb's copy, which holds only in-frame ones; the method was immunoSEQ multiplex PCR. The top ten hold under 5.5% of the sample, which has approximately 30,000 clones, approximately 91% seen once. Specimen: peripheral blood mononuclear cells, collected before any cancer treatment. The receptors stem from a woman aged 35-70 years with stage III lung adenocarcinoma.

This chain links TRBV6-1 with TRBJ2-7, with D perhaps TRBD1 (5 bases). This CDR3 has 14 amino acids. CDR1 is MNHNS and CDR2 is SASEGT in the germline V gene. Trimming shortened V by 7 bases and J by 2 bases, and 15 bases separated the two germline ends. The CDR3 sequence is CASKGQGKTYEQYF. In nucleotides, the CDR3 is TGTGCCAGCAAGGGGCAGGGAAAAACCTACGAGCAGTACTTC.

The chain couples TRBV11-2 to TRBJ2-2; a weak D match, TRBD2 (5 bases). The CDR3 has 16 residues. Trimming shortened V by 5 bases and J by 2 bases, and 15 bases separated the two germline ends. Germline V gene lookup returns CDR1 SGHAT and CDR2 FQNNGV. CDR3 amino acids: CASSPRSGLNTGELFF. In DNA form, the CDR3 reads TGTGCCAGCAGCCCTAGGAGCGGCCTTAACACCGGGGAGCTGTTTTTT.

Only one count was recorded for this clone. This chain uses TRBV14 with TRBJ1-4, with D perhaps TRBD1 (5 bases). Per germline, CDR1 SGHDN and CDR2 FVKESK. The CDR3 consists of 15 residues. The V end was cut by 2 bases, the J end by 7 bases, with 14 bases between. The CDR3 DNA follows: TGTGCCAGCAGCCAAATGGGGCGAGTGGGTGAAAAACTGTTTTTT. It encodes CASSQMGRVGEKLFF. The full variable domain, rest sourced from reference TRBV14 and TRBJ1-4, is EAGVTQFPSHSVIEKGQTVTLRCDPISGHDNLYWYRRVMGKEIKFLLHFVKESKQDESGMPNNRFLAERTGGTYSTLKVQPAELEDSGVYFCASSQMGRVGEKLFFGSGTQLSVL.

The chain is built from TRBV6-5 and TRBJ2-7; 7 positions match TRBD2. V gave up 4 bases and J gave up 0 bases; unmatched junction bases: 3. This CDR3 is 14 amino acids long. Germline V gene data show CDR1 as MNHEY and CDR2 as SVGAGI. CDR3 DNA: TGTGCCAGCAGTTCGCCGGGAGGCTCCTACGAGCAGTACTTC. Amino acids: CASSSPGGSYEQYF.

The gene calls are TRBV7-2 and TRBJ1-2, with D perhaps TRBD1 (5 bases). V was trimmed by 5 bases and J by 4 bases, leaving 17 bases between them. This CDR3 spans 15 amino acids. CDR1 and CDR2 (germline): SGHTA, FQGNSA. The CDR3 nucleotides read TGTGCCAGCAGCCAGGGAGGGGCGGGGACCTATGGCTACACCTTC. It encodes CASSQGGAGTYGYTF.

CDR3 DNA: TGCAGCGTCTCGGGTCCGGCCCAAGAGACCCAGTACTTC. It specifies CSVSGPAQETQYF. The chain employs TRBV29-1 and TRBJ2-5; D remains ambiguous. Trimming cost V 6 bases and J 1 base, with 12 bases left between them. The CDR3 is 13 amino acids. The germline CDR1 and CDR2 sequences are SQVTM and ANQGSEA.

Regarding this clone: One end of the junction is discordant with germline, which a read error may explain. The V gene is TRBV18, the J gene TRBJ1-1, with 7 bases identical to TRBD1. The germline CDR1 and CDR2 sequences are KGHSH and LQKENI. The CDR3 is 12 residues long. CDR3 amino acids: CTSSPGQFEAFF. The DNA of the CDR3 is TGTACCAGCTCACCGGGACAGTTTGAAGCTTTCTTT.

The rearrangement uses TRBV5-4 and TRBJ2-1; the match to TRBD2 covers 8 bases. The CDR3 contains 17 residues. Per the germline V gene, CDR1 is SGHNT and CDR2 is YYREEE (reference sequence). With V trimmed by 0 bases and J by 12 bases, 17 bases remained unmatched. The DNA of the CDR3 is TGTGCCAGCAGCTTGGCCGGCGGGGGGACATCCCCTTCGCGGCAGTTCTTC. It is translated as CASSLAGGGTSPSRQFF.

V and J are TRBV7-8 and TRBJ1-1; D remains unclear. The CDR3 is 13 amino acids. Germline values: CDR1 SGHVS, CDR2 FQNEAQ. V shed 1 base and J shed 5 bases, with 8 bases lying between them. The CDR3 sequence is CASSLGEGTEAFF. In nucleotides, the CDR3 is TGTGCCAGCAGCTTAGGGGAGGGTACTGAAGCTTTCTTT.

The chain carries TRBV19 and TRBJ1-1; tentative D call: TRBD1 (5 bases). The length of the CDR3 is 14 residues. Between the trimmed V and J ends, which lost 1 base and 3 bases, there was a span of 9 bases. Germline CDR1 reads LNHDA; CDR2 reads SQIVND (reference sequence). DNA for the CDR3: TGTGCCAGTAGTATAGCCCAGGGATACACTGAAGCTTTCTTT. Its translation: CASSIAQGYTEAFF.

This clone came up once. This chain uses TRBV5-4 with TRBJ2-7; D not resolved. Germline CDR1 reads SGHNT; CDR2 reads YYREEE (reference sequence). The CDR3 contains 15 residues. The V end was cut by 0 bases, the J end by 0 bases, with 10 bases between. CDR3 protein: CASSLAGFRSYEQYF. The CDR3 nucleotides are TGTGCCAGCAGCTTGGCAGGCTTCCGCTCCTACGAGCAGTACTTC.

The chain links TRBV4-1 to TRBJ1-2; D gene uncertain. Trimming pared 4 bases from V and 4 bases from J, leaving 10 bases between. The CDR3 spans 13 residues. Looked up from germline, CDR1 is MGHRA and CDR2 is YSYEKL. CDR3 DNA: TGCGCCAGCAGCCCAGCACAATCCTATGGCTACACCTTC. Translation gives CASSPAQSYGYTF.

V and J are TRBV6-5 and TRBJ2-7; D is undetermined. Per germline, CDR1 MNHEY and CDR2 SVGAGI. With 0 bases removed from V and 0 bases from J, the gap between germline ends came to 12 bases. The CDR3 is 16 amino acids. The CDR3, as DNA: TGTGCCAGCAGTTACTCGAAATGGCTACTCTCCTACGAGCAGTACTTC. It is translated as CASSYSKWLLSYEQYF.

V usage is TRBV10-3 and J usage is TRBJ2-5; D is possibly TRBD1 (5 bases). The germline V gene encodes CDR1 ENHRY and CDR2 SYGVKD. CDR3 length equals 13 residues. V gave up 6 bases and J gave up 2 bases, with 10 bases separating them. CDR3 sequence: CAIRAGLQETQYF. The CDR3 DNA follows: TGTGCCATCAGAGCAGGGCTACAAGAGACCCAGTACTTC.

V gene TRBV10-2 combines with J gene TRBJ1-1, with TRBD1 matching 8 bases. The CDR3 totals 16 residues. Germline CDR1 and CDR2: WSHSY and SAAADI. Trimming took 6 bases from V and 4 from J; bases not matched to a gene: 13. CDR3 in amino acids: CASRSDRVVAGTEAFF. The CDR3 nucleotides are TGCGCCAGCAGATCGGACAGGGTGGTTGCGGGCACTGAAGCTTTCTTT.

The chain uses TRBV6-1 and TRBJ2-7; D is possibly TRBD1 or TRBD2 (6 bases each). CDR3 size: 13 residues. Trimming left V 4 bases short and J 6 bases short, with 13 bases between. Germline-derived CDR1 and CDR2 are MNHNS and SASEGT. The CDR3 loop is CASSGRDKSEQYF. The CDR3 DNA reads TGTGCCAGCAGTGGGAGGGACAAGTCCGAGCAGTACTTC.

In DNA, the CDR3 is TGTGCCAGCAGCTTGGGGCGGTCCCAAGAGACCCAGTACTTC. This gives the protein CASSLGRSQETQYF. This chain links TRBV5-4 with TRBJ2-5; unclear D gene. V was trimmed by 0 bases and J by 1 base, leaving 7 bases between them. Germline values: CDR1 SGHNT, CDR2 YYREEE (reference sequence). The CDR3 spans 14 residues.

This chain links TRBV11-2 with TRBJ1-1; tentatively, D is TRBD1 (6 bases). Between the trimmed V and J ends, which lost 3 bases and 1 base, there was a span of 18 bases. The CDR3 length is 17 residues. CDR1 and CDR2 from the germline V gene are SGHAT and FQNNGV. The CDR3 bases are TGTGCCAGCAGCTTCCGACGGGGGGGCGGAAGGAACACTGAAGCTTTCTTT. This codes for CASSFRRGGGRNTEAFF.

The CDR3 reads CAVWGGQREYGYTF. The CDR3, as DNA: TGTGCCGTCTGGGGGGGCCAAAGGGAGTATGGCTACACCTTC. The J gene is TRBJ1-2, the V gene TRBV10-3, with D possibly TRBD1 on 6 matching bases. This CDR3 comprises 14 residues. CDR1 ENHRY and CDR2 SYGVKD come from the germline V gene. Trimming removed 11 bases from V and 5 bases from J, with 21 bases in between.

The chain links TRBV7-2 to TRBJ2-1; 7 nucleotides align to TRBD1. Germline V lookup: CDR1 SGHTA, CDR2 FQGNSA. Trimming cost V 5 bases and J 7 bases; bases outside gene matches: 5. This CDR3 is built from 13 residues. CDR3 residues: CASSPDRVNEQFF. The CDR3 DNA follows: TGTGCCAGCAGCCCTGACAGGGTGAATGAGCAGTTCTTC.

V gene TRBV7-2 combines with J gene TRBJ2-5; TRBD1 matches at 8 bases. Unmatched junction bases numbered 14, after V lost 3 bases and J lost 5 bases. The germline V gene has CDR1 SGHTA and CDR2 FQGNSA. This CDR3 spans 17 amino acids. DNA for the CDR3: TGTGCCAGCAGCTTTGGTGGTACAGGGGGAAGGTCGGAGACCCAGTACTTC. Translation: CASSFGGTGGRSETQYF.